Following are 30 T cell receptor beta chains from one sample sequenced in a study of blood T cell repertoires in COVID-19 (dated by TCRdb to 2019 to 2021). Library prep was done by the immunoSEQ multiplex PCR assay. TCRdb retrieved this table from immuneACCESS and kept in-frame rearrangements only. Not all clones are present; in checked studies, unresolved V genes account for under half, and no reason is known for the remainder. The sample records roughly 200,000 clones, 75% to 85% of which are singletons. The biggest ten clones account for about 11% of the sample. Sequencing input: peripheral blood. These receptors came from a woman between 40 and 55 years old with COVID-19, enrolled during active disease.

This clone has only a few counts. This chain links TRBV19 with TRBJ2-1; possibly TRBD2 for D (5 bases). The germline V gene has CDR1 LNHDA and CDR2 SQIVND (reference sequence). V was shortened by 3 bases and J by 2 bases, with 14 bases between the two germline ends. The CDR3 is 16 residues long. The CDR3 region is CASSISGRSPYNEQFF. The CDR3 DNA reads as TGTGCCAGTAGTATCAGTGGGAGATCCCCCTACAATGAGCAGTTCTTC.

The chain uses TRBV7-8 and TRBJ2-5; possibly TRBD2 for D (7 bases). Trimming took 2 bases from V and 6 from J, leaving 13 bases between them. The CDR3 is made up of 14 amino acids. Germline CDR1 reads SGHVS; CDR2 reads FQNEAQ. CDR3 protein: CASSLKGGVKTQYF. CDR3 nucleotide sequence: TGTGCCAGCAGCTTAAAAGGGGGGGTAAAGACCCAGTACTTC.

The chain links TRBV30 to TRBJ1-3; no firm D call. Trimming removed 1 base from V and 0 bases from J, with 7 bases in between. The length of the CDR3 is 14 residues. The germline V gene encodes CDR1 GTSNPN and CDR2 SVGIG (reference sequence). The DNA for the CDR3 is TGTGCCTGGAGTGCGGGTACCTCTGGAAACACCATATATTTT. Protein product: CAWSAGTSGNTIYF. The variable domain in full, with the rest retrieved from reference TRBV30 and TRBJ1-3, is SQTIHQWPATLVQPVGSPLSLECTVEGTSNPNLYWYRQAAGRGLQLLFYSVGIGQISSEVPQNLSASRPQDRQFILSSKKLLLSDSGFYLCAWSAGTSGNTIYFGEGSWLTVV.

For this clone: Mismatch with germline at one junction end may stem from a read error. CDR3 sequence reads: CASREGTGSSYEQYF. The CDR3 nucleotides read TGTGCCAGCAGAGAAGGGACAGGCAGCTCCTACGAGCAGTACTTC. The chain joins TRBV2 to TRBJ2-7; TRBD1 matches 8 bases. This CDR3 has 15 residues. CDR1 and CDR2 (germline): SNHLY, FYNNEI.

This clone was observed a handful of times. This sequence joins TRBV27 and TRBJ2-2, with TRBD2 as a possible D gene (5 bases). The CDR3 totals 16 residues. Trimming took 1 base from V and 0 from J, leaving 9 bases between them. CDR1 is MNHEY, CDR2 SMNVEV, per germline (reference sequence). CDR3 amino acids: CASSLYPGTNTGELFF. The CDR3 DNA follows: TGTGCCAGCAGTTTATATCCGGGAACGAACACCGGGGAGCTGTTTTTT.

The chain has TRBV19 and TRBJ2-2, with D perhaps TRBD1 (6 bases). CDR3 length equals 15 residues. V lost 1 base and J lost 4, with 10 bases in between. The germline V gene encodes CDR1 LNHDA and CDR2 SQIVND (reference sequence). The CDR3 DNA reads TGTGCCAGTAGTATAGCGGGACACCCCACCGGGGAGCTGTTTTTT. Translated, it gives CASSIAGHPTGELFF.

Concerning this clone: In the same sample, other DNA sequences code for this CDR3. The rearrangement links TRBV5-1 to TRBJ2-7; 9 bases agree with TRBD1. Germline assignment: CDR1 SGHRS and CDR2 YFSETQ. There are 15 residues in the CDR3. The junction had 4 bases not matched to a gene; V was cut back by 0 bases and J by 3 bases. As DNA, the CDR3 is TGCGCCAGCAGCTTGGCCGGGACAGGGAGCTACGAGCAGTACTTC. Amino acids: CASSLAGTGSYEQYF.

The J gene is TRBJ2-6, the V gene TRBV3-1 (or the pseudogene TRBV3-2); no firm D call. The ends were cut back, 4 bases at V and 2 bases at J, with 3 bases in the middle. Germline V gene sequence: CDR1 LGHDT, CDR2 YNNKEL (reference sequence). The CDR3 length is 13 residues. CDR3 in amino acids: CASSLTGANVLTF. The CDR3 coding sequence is TGTGCCAGCAGCCTTACTGGGGCCAACGTCCTGACTTTC.

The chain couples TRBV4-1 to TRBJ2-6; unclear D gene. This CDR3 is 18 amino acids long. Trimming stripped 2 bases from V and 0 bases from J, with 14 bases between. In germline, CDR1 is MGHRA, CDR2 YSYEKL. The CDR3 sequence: CASSQPSDTISGANVLTF. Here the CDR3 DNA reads TGCGCCAGCAGCCAACCCAGCGATACGATCTCTGGGGCCAACGTCCTGACTTTC.

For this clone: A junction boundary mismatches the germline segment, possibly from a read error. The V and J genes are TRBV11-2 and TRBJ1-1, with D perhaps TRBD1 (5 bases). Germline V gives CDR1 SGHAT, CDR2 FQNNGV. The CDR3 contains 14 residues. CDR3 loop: CASSLDGGWTEAFF. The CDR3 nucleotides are TGTGCCAGCAGCCTAGACGGGGGGTGGACTGAAGCTTTCTTT. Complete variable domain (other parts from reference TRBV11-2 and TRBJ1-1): EAGVAQSPRYKIIEKRQSVAFWCNPISGHATLYWYQQILGQGPKLLIQFQNNGVVDDSQLPKDRFSAERLKGVDSTLKIQPAKLEDSAVYLCASSLDGGWTEAFFGQGTRLTVV.

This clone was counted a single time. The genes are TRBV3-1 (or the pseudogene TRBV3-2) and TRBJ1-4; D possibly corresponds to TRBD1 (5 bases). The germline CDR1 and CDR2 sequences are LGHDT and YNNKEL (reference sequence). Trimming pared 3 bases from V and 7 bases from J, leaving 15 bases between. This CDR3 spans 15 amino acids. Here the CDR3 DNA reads TGTGCCAGCAGCCAGGGTGCAGGGATCGGTGAAAAACTGTTTTTT. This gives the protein CASSQGAGIGEKLFF.

Here the CDR3 reads CASSFAGGNQPQHF. The CDR3 nucleotides are TGTGCCAGCAGCTTCGCAGGGGGCAATCAGCCCCAGCATTTT. The rearrangement uses TRBV7-8 and TRBJ1-5; D may be TRBD1 (6 bases). This CDR3 has 14 residues. Per the germline V gene, CDR1 is SGHVS and CDR2 is FQNEAQ. V was pared by 3 bases and J by 2 bases, with 8 bases between.

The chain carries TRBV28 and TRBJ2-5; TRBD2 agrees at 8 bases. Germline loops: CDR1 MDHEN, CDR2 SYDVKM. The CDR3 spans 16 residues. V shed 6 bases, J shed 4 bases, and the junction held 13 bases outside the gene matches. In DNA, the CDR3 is TGTGCCAGCAGAACCTTCCACTTAGCGGGATTAGAGACCCAGTACTTC. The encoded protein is CASRTFHLAGLETQYF.

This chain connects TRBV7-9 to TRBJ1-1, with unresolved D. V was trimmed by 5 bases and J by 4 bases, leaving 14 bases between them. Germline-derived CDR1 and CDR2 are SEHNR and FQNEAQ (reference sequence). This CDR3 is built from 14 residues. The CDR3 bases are TGTGCCAGCAGCCCTCTACGGGGTACCACTGAAGCTTTCTTT. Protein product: CASSPLRGTTEAFF.

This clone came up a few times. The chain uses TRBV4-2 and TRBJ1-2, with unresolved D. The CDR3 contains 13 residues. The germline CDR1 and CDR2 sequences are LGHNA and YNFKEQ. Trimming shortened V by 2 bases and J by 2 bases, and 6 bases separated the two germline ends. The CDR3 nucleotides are TGTGCCAGCAGCCAATCGGGGAACTATGGCTACACCTTC. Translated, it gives CASSQSGNYGYTF.

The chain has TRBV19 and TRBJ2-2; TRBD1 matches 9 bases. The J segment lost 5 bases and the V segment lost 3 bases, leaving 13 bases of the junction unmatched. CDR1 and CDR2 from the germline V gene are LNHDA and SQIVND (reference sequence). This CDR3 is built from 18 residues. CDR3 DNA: TGTGCCAGTAGTATTGGGTTCGTTCGGGGACAGGGAACCGGGGAGCTGTTTTTT. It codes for CASSIGFVRGQGTGELFF. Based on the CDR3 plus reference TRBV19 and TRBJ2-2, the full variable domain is DGGITQSPKYLFRKEGQNVTLSCEQNLNHDAMYWYRQDPGQGLRLIYYSQIVNDFQKGDIAEGYSVSREKKESFPLTVTSAQKNPTAFYLCASSIGFVRGQGTGELFFGEGSRLTVL.

The CDR3: CASGSRGEGPGDTQYF. CDR3 DNA: TGTGCCAGCGGGTCAAGGGGGGAGGGCCCGGGGGATACGCAGTATTTT. The rearrangement joins TRBV11-2 to TRBJ2-3, with D possibly TRBD2 on 7 matching bases. CDR1 is SGHAT and CDR2 is FQNNGV in the germline V gene. CDR3 length: 16 amino acids. V shed 8 bases and J shed 6 bases, with 24 bases lying between them. Looking up the rest from reference TRBV11-2 and TRBJ2-3 gives the full variable domain: EAGVAQSPRYKIIEKRQSVAFWCNPISGHATLYWYQQILGQGPKLLIQFQNNGVVDDSQLPKDRFSAERLKGVDSTLKIQPAKLEDSAVYLCASGSRGEGPGDTQYFGPGTRLTVL.

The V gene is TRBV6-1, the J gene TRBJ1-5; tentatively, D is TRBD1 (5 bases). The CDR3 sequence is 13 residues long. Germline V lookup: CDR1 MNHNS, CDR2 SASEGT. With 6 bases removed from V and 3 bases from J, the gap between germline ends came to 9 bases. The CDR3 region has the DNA TGTGCCAGCAGCCAGGGTTACAATCAGCCCCAGCATTTT. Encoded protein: CASSQGYNQPQHF.

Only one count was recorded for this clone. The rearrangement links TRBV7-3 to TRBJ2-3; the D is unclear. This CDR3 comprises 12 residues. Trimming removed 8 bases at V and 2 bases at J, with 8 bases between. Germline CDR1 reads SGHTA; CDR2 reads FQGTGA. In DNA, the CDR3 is TGTGCCAGCGGTCACTCCACAGATACGCAGTATTTT. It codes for CASGHSTDTQYF.

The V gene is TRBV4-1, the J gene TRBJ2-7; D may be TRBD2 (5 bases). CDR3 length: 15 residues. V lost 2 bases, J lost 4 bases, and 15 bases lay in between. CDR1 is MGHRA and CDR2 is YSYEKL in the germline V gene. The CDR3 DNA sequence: TGCGCCAGCAGCCAATCACCGGGATCCATTTACGAGCAGTACGTC. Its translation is CASSQSPGSIYEQYV.

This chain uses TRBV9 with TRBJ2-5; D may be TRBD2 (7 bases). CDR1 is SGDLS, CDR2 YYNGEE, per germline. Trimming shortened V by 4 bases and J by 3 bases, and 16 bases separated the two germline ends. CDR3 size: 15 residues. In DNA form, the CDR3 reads TGTGCCAGCAGCCCGGGGGGCCTTGTCGAAGAGACCCAGTACTTC. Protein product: CASSPGGLVEETQYF.

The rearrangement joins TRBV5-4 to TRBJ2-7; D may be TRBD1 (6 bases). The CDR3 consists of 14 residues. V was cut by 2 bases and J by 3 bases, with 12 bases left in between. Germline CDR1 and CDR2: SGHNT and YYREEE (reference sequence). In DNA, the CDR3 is TGTGCCAGCAGCTTTAGCGACAGGATCTACGAGCAGTACTTC. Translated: CASSFSDRIYEQYF.

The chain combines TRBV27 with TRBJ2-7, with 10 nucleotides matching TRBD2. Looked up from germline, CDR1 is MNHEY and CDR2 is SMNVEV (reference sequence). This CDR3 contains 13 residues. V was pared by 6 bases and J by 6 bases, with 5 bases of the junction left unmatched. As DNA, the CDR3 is TGTGCCAGCAGGGAGAGCGGGAGGGTCGAGCAGTACTTC. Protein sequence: CASRESGRVEQYF.

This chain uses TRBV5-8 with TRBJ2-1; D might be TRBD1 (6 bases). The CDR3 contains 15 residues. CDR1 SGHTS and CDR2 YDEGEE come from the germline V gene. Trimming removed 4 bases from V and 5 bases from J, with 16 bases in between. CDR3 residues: CASSLIRQANNEQFF. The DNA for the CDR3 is TGTGCCAGCAGCCTAATTCGACAGGCAAACAATGAGCAGTTCTTC.

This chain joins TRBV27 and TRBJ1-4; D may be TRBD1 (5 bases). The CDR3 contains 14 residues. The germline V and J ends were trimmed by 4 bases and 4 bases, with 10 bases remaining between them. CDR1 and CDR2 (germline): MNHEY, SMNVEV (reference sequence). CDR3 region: CASSYTGFNEKLFF. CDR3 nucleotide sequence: TGTGCCAGCAGTTATACAGGTTTTAATGAAAAACTGTTTTTT.

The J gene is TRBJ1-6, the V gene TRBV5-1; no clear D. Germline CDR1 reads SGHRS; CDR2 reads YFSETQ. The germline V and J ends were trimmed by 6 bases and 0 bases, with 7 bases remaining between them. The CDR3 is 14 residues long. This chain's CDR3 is CASTESSYNSPLHF. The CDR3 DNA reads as TGCGCCAGCACGGAGAGCTCCTATAATTCACCCCTCCACTTT.

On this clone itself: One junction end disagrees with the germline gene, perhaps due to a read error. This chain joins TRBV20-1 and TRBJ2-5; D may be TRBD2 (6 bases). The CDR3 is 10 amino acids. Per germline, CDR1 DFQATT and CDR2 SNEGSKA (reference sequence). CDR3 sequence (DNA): TGCAGTGCCCACCGGGACTCCACTAACTTC. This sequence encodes CSAHRDSTNF.

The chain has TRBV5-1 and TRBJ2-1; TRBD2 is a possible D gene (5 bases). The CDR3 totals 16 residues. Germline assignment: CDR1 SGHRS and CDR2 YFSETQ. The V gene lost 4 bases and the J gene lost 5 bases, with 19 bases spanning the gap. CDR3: CASSVGLWAADNEQFF. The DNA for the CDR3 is TGCGCCAGCAGCGTCGGACTCTGGGCGGCTGACAATGAGCAGTTCTTC.

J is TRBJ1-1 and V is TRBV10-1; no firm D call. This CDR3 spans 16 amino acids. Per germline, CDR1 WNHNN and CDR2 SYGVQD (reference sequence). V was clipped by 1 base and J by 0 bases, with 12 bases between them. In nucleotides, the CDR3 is TGCGCCAGCAGTGAGTTTATGGAGGGTCTGAACACTGAAGCTTTCTTT. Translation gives CASSEFMEGLNTEAFF.

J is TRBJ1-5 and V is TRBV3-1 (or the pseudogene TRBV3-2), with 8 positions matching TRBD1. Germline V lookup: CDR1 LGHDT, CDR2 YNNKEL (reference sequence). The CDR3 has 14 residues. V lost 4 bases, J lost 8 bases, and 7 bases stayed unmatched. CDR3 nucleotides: TGTGCCAGCAGCCCCAGACAGGGGACGGAGCCCCAGCATTTT. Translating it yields CASSPRQGTEPQHF.